Each of the 24 T cell receptor beta chains below was sequenced from the same sample in a study of shared clonotypes between healthy human individuals. The table came from immunoSEQ multiplex PCR; TCRdb's copy has only in-frame clones and leaves some out. This sample yields some 2,000,000 clones, of which about 95% are seen a single time; about 1.1% belongs to the top ten. Positive CCR7 selection of CD45RO-negative cells yielded the naive CD8 cells, and terminally differentiated effector memory CD45RA+ cells were excluded. Sequencing was done on a sample of naive CD8+ T cells sorted from blood. These receptors were collected from a young man in good health.

This clone came up once. The chain employs TRBV5-6 and TRBJ2-7, with 7 bases matching TRBD1. CDR1 and CDR2 from the germline V gene are SGHDT and YYEEEE. The junction had 8 bases not matched to a gene; V was cut back by 4 bases and J by 1 base. CDR3 size: 15 residues. This CDR3 reads CASSERDRGSYEQYF. In nucleotides, the CDR3 is TGTGCCAGCAGCGAACGGGACAGAGGGTCCTACGAGCAGTACTTC. Variable domain in full (rest from reference TRBV5-6 and TRBJ2-7): DAGVTQSPTHLIKTRGQQVTLRCSPKSGHDTVSWYQQALGQGPQFIFQYYEEEERQRGNFPDRFSGHQFPNYSSELNVNALLLGDSALYLCASSERDRGSYEQYFGPGTRLTVT.

V and J are TRBV15 and TRBJ1-6; a possible D gene is TRBD1 (5 bases). Deletions cut 0 bases from V and 0 bases from J, with 12 bases between. The CDR3 spans 18 residues. CDR1 is LNHNV, CDR2 YYDKDF, per germline (reference sequence). This chain's CDR3 is CATSRDRDGDSYNSPLHF. CDR3 DNA sequence: TGTGCCACCAGCAGAGATAGGGACGGGGACTCCTATAATTCACCCCTCCACTTT.

The chain combines TRBV7-9 with TRBJ2-5, with 8 bases that match TRBD1. The DNA end is more similar to TRBJ2-7, so the J call may be wrong. The CDR3 extends over 14 amino acids. CDR1 is SEHNR, CDR2 FQNEAQ, per germline (reference sequence). Here the CDR3 DNA reads TGTGCCAGCAGCGAAGGACAGGGTTTGAACGAGCAGTACTTC. Translating gives CASSEGQGLNEQYF.

As concerns this clone: Other nucleotide sequences in the sample specify the same CDR3. The rearrangement uses TRBV27 and TRBJ2-7; 7 bases are shared with TRBD2. This CDR3 has 14 residues. Trimming cost V 0 bases and J 2 bases; bases outside gene matches: 1. CDR1 is MNHEY, CDR2 SMNVEV, per germline (reference sequence). CDR3 loop: CASSLSGTTYEQYF. The DNA of the CDR3 is TGTGCCAGCAGTTTATCTGGGACTACCTACGAGCAGTACTTC.

The chain links TRBV7-8 to TRBJ2-5, with D uncertain. Deletions cut 5 bases from V and 2 bases from J, with 3 bases between. The CDR3 covers 11 residues. Per germline, CDR1 SGHVS and CDR2 FQNEAQ. The chain's CDR3 is CASSGQETQYF. The CDR3 DNA is TGTGCCAGCAGCGGACAAGAGACCCAGTACTTC.

This clone was recorded once. Other DNA variants within this sample encode the same CDR3. CDR3 protein: CATSRDLNTEAFF. CDR3 in DNA: TGTGCCACCAGCAGAGATCTTAACACTGAAGCTTTCTTT. The genes are TRBV15 and TRBJ1-1, with D unresolved. This CDR3 comprises 13 residues. Germline CDR1 and CDR2: LNHNV and YYDKDF (reference sequence). Trimming shortened V by 0 bases and J by 2 bases, and 4 bases separated the two germline ends.

The rearrangement uses TRBV11-2 and TRBJ2-3; 7 positions match TRBD2. Germline V gene data show CDR1 as SGHAT and CDR2 as FQNNGV. The V and J ends lost 0 bases and 0 bases, in that order; junction bases with no gene match: 3. The CDR3 has 16 residues. The CDR3 is CASSLEAGTSTDTQYF. CDR3 nucleotide sequence: TGTGCCAGCAGCTTAGAAGCGGGAACTAGCACAGATACGCAGTATTTT.

V gene TRBV11-2 combines with J gene TRBJ1-1; D is perhaps TRBD1 (5 bases). V gave up 1 base and J gave up 1 base, with 16 bases separating them. The CDR3 totals 17 residues. The germline CDR1 and CDR2 sequences are SGHAT and FQNNGV. In nucleotides, the CDR3 is TGTGCCAGCAGCTTAGTGGGGACGGATTTAGCGAACACTGAAGCTTTCTTT. This encodes CASSLVGTDLANTEAFF.

The gene calls are TRBV5-6 and TRBJ2-5; TRBD2 matches at 7 bases. The germline V gene encodes CDR1 SGHDT and CDR2 YYEEEE. The CDR3 runs to 18 residues. J lost 5 bases, V lost 0 bases, and 16 bases had no gene match. CDR3 DNA sequence: TGTGCCAGCAGCTTGGAAATCGGGGGGACCCGTCCATCGGAGACCCAGTACTTC. The encoded protein is CASSLEIGGTRPSETQYF.

V usage is TRBV7-9 and J usage is TRBJ2-3, with D unresolved. This CDR3 has 14 residues. Trimming pared 4 bases from V and 4 bases from J, leaving 12 bases between. Germline-derived CDR1 and CDR2 are SEHNR and FQNEAQ (reference sequence). The CDR3, as DNA: TGTGCCAGCAGCTCAATGACCCCCTCAGATACGCAGTATTTT. Encoded protein: CASSSMTPSDTQYF.

The chain is built from TRBV18 and TRBJ2-7; D may match TRBD1 or TRBD2 (6 bases each). Germline V CDR1 and CDR2: KGHSH, LQKENI. Trimming took off 4 bases at V and 3 bases at J, with 16 bases between the two ends. This CDR3 has 15 residues. The CDR3 sequence: CASSLMEGGRYEQYF. The CDR3 DNA reads TGTGCCAGCTCACTAATGGAAGGGGGGCGCTACGAGCAGTACTTC.

This clone was detected once. This chain links TRBV6-6 with TRBJ1-5; the D gene is possibly TRBD1 (5 bases). Germline lookup yields CDR1 MNHNY and CDR2 SVGAGI (reference sequence). The germline V and J ends were trimmed by 2 bases and 8 bases, with 13 bases remaining between them. The CDR3 length is 14 residues. In nucleotides, the CDR3 is TGTGCCAGCAGTTACGTGACAGATCTTGAGCCCCAGCATTTT. Translating it yields CASSYVTDLEPQHF.

The V gene is TRBV4-1, the J gene TRBJ2-1; D not resolved. CDR3 length: 14 residues. The V end lost 2 bases, the J end lost 8 bases, and 13 bases lay between the germline ends. Germline V lookup: CDR1 MGHRA, CDR2 YSYEKL. The DNA for the CDR3 is TGCGCCAGCAGCCAACCTTGGGTAGCCGATGAGCAGTTCTTC. Protein product: CASSQPWVADEQFF.

Worth noting for this clone: Other DNA sequences in the same sample also yield this CDR3. The chain uses TRBV4-1 and TRBJ2-7, with D maybe TRBD2 (6 bases). Trimming removed 0 bases from V and 4 bases from J, with 13 bases in between. This CDR3 has 15 residues. Per the germline V gene, CDR1 is MGHRA and CDR2 is YSYEKL. CDR3 in amino acids: CASSQDRGLGYEQYF. The CDR3 DNA reads TGCGCCAGCAGCCAAGATCGGGGGTTGGGATACGAGCAGTACTTC.

V is TRBV7-9 and J is TRBJ1-1; D gene uncertain. V shed 1 base and J shed 5 bases, with 8 bases lying between them. This CDR3 comprises 13 residues. In germline, CDR1 is SEHNR, CDR2 FQNEAQ (reference sequence). This CDR3 reads CASSLGEGTEAFF. CDR3 nucleotides: TGTGCCAGCAGCTTAGGGGAAGGGACTGAAGCTTTCTTT. The full variable domain, in which reference TRBV7-9 and TRBJ1-1 provide the parts outside the CDR3, is DTGVSQNPRHKITKRGQNVTFRCDPISEHNRLYWYRQTLGQGPEFLTYFQNEAQLEKSRLLSDRFSAERPKGSFSTLEIQRTEQGDSAMYLCASSLGEGTEAFFGQGTRLTVV.

The CDR3 sequence: CSAPADYGYTF. CDR3 DNA sequence: TGCAGTGCCCCAGCTGACTATGGCTACACCTTC. V usage is TRBV20-1 and J usage is TRBJ1-2; D gene unclear. Germline V gives CDR1 DFQATT, CDR2 SNEGSKA (reference sequence). V was trimmed by 6 bases and J by 3 bases, leaving 8 bases between them. The CDR3 runs 11 residues.

The gene calls are TRBV29-1 and TRBJ2-3, with D perhaps TRBD2 (5 bases). Germline CDR1 reads SQVTM; CDR2 reads ANQGSEA. This CDR3 has 11 amino acids. Trimming removed 5 bases at V and 6 bases at J, with 9 bases between. DNA of the CDR3: TGCAGCGTTCTCTCGGGGGATACGCAGTATTTT. Protein product: CSVLSGDTQYF.

The chain couples TRBV2 to TRBJ1-2; 10 bases agree with TRBD1. CDR1 is SNHLY, CDR2 FYNNEI, per germline. With V trimmed by 9 bases and J by 6 bases, 7 bases remained unmatched. The CDR3 contains 13 residues. This CDR3 is CASESGTGDGYTF. As DNA, the CDR3 is TGTGCCAGTGAATCCGGGACAGGGGATGGCTACACCTTC.

V and J are TRBV6-5 and TRBJ2-4, with TRBD2 identical over 8 bases. V gave up 11 bases and J gave up 6 bases; unmatched junction bases: 9. The CDR3 is made up of 13 amino acids. Looked up from germline, CDR1 is MNHEY and CDR2 is SVGAGI. DNA for the CDR3: TGTGCCTCCCGGGCGGGGGGAGGAAACATTCAGTACTTC. Its translation: CASRAGGGNIQYF.

As to this clone: Other DNA sequences in the same sample also yield this CDR3. The chain employs TRBV13 and TRBJ2-7; TRBD1 is a possible D gene (5 bases). The CDR3 consists of 15 residues. Germline-derived CDR1 and CDR2 are PRHDT and FYEKMQ (reference sequence). V was shortened by 1 base and J by 0 bases, with 10 bases between the two germline ends. CDR3 sequence: CASSLEQGSSYEQYF. Here the CDR3 DNA reads TGTGCCAGCAGCTTAGAGCAGGGAAGCTCCTACGAGCAGTACTTC.

The chain carries TRBV19 and TRBJ2-7; 8 bases line up with TRBD1. The CDR3 extends over 14 amino acids. CDR1 is LNHDA and CDR2 is SQIVND in the germline V gene (reference sequence). With 5 bases clipped from V and 4 bases from J, the junction kept 7 bases outside the gene matches. In DNA form, the CDR3 reads TGTGCCAGTAGTCTACAGGGGGTCCCTTACGAGCAGTACTTC. This sequence encodes CASSLQGVPYEQYF.

The chain employs TRBV13 and TRBJ2-7; 7 bases map to TRBD1. Trimming at V came to 3 bases and at J to 1 base, leaving 3 bases not matched to a gene. There are 14 residues in the CDR3. The germline gives CDR1 PRHDT, CDR2 FYEKMQ (reference sequence). The chain's CDR3 is CASSFQQGSYEQYF. The CDR3 DNA reads as TGTGCCAGCAGCTTCCAACAGGGGTCCTACGAGCAGTACTTC.

The chain combines TRBV6-1 with TRBJ2-2, with D uncertain. This CDR3 has 13 residues. Germline V gene data show CDR1 as MNHNS and CDR2 as SASEGT. V lost 1 base and J 6 bases, leaving 6 bases between the germline ends. CDR3 protein: CASSEVASGELFF. The CDR3 DNA reads TGTGCCAGCAGTGAAGTTGCGTCCGGGGAGCTGTTTTTT.

A remark on this clone: The sample has other DNA sequences that encode this CDR3 too. This chain joins TRBV4-3 and TRBJ2-3; maybe TRBD2 (5 bases). Germline V lookup: CDR1 LGHNA, CDR2 YSLEER. This CDR3 spans 14 amino acids. Trimming cost V 1 base and J 4 bases, with 9 bases left between them. CDR3 nucleotide sequence: TGCGCCAGCAGCCAAGGAAGCGGCGCAGATACGCAGTATTTT. As protein: CASSQGSGADTQYF.